These T cell receptor beta chains were read from a single sample in a study of blood T cell repertoires in COVID-19. Sequencing was performed with immunoSEQ multiplex PCR; in TCRdb, only in-frame clones are kept and a portion is missing. The repertoire has some 250,000 clones, around 88% of them found once; the top ten carry roughly 9%. Sequences were obtained from PBMCs or T cells enriched from blood (not recorded which). All receptors come from a middle-aged man who had recovered from COVID-19. Each CDR3 is given with its conserved first and last residue. Fields, in order: D gene, V gene, clone size, J gene, CDR3 DNA, CDR3 protein. A D gene is named only where the DNA matches it firmly. Only some rows state a clone size, as once, few, many or a class for expanded clones.

d_call: -; v_call: TRBV7-3; clone_size: -; j_call: TRBJ2-3; cdr3_nt: TGTGCCAGCAGCTCCCGGCAGCGGGTCGACACAGATACGCAGTATTTT; cdr3_aa: CASSSRQRVDTDTQYF
d_call: TRBD1; v_call: TRBV30; clone_size: -; j_call: TRBJ1-1; cdr3_nt: TGTGCCTGGAGTATGACAGGGGGGGCTGAAGCTTTCTTT; cdr3_aa: CAWSMTGGAEAFF
d_call: TRBD1; v_call: TRBV7-9; clone_size: -; j_call: TRBJ1-1; cdr3_nt: TGTGCCAGCAGACCCGACAGGGGCACTGAAGCTTTCTTT; cdr3_aa: CASRPDRGTEAFF
d_call: TRBD1; v_call: TRBV16; clone_size: -; j_call: TRBJ2-4; cdr3_nt: TGTGCCAGCAGCCTAGCAGGGGGCTCCAAAAACATTCAGTACTTC; cdr3_aa: CASSLAGGSKNIQYF
d_call: -; v_call: TRBV18; clone_size: -; j_call: TRBJ1-1; cdr3_nt: TGTGCCAGCTCACTTAACCGCGGGGCCATCCTCCTAATAAACACTGAAGCTTTCTTT; cdr3_aa: CASSLNRGAILLINTEAFF
d_call: TRBD2; v_call: TRBV29-1; clone_size: -; j_call: TRBJ2-1; cdr3_nt: TGCAGCGTTGAAGGCCGCGGCGGGGGGGTCGAGTTCTTC; cdr3_aa: CSVEGRGGGVEFF
d_call: TRBD1; v_call: TRBV28; clone_size: -; j_call: TRBJ1-3; cdr3_nt: TGTGCCAGCACGTCCTTAGGGACAGGGGACGGAAACACCATATATTTT; cdr3_aa: CASTSLGTGDGNTIYF
d_call: -; v_call: TRBV3-1/TRBV3-2; clone_size: -; j_call: TRBJ2-1; cdr3_nt: TGTGCCAGCAGCCAAGATTCCGCAGGCAGGGTGGGGTTCTTC; cdr3_aa: CASSQDSAGRVGFF
d_call: -; v_call: TRBV15; clone_size: -; j_call: TRBJ1-1; cdr3_nt: TGTGCCACCAGCAGAGATTTGGGCAGCACTGAAGCTTTCTTT; cdr3_aa: CATSRDLGSTEAFF
d_call: TRBD1; v_call: TRBV12-5; clone_size: -; j_call: TRBJ1-5; cdr3_nt: TGTGCTAGTGGTCCTTCACAGGGGTCGGGCAATCAGCCCCAGCATTTT; cdr3_aa: CASGPSQGSGNQPQHF
d_call: TRBD1; v_call: TRBV6-5; clone_size: -; j_call: TRBJ2-2; cdr3_nt: TGTGCCAGCAGTTACCACAGGGGATCCGGGGAGCTGTTTTTT; cdr3_aa: CASSYHRGSGELFF
d_call: -; v_call: TRBV5-4; clone_size: -; j_call: TRBJ1-1; cdr3_nt: TGTGCCAGCAGCTTCCCCGGAGTCAGGGACACTGAAGCTTTCTTT; cdr3_aa: CASSFPGVRDTEAFF
d_call: -; v_call: TRBV5-6; clone_size: -; j_call: TRBJ1-2; cdr3_nt: TGTGCCAGCAGCGAGACTAACTATGGCTACACCTTC; cdr3_aa: CASSETNYGYTF
d_call: -; v_call: TRBV11-2; clone_size: -; j_call: TRBJ1-3; cdr3_nt: TGTGCCAGCAGCACACGCGGTTTCTCTGGAAACACCATATATTTT; cdr3_aa: CASSTRGFSGNTIYF
d_call: TRBD2; v_call: TRBV3-1/TRBV3-2; clone_size: -; j_call: TRBJ2-7; cdr3_nt: TGTGCCAGCAGACTAAGCGGGAGGCCCTACGAGCAGTACTTC; cdr3_aa: CASRLSGRPYEQYF
d_call: -; v_call: TRBV9; clone_size: -; j_call: TRBJ1-1; cdr3_nt: TGTGCCAGCAGCGACCGTCTGGGCAACATGAACACTGAAGCTTTCTTT; cdr3_aa: CASSDRLGNMNTEAFF
d_call: TRBD2; v_call: TRBV4-3; clone_size: -; j_call: TRBJ2-7; cdr3_nt: TGCGCCAGCAGCCAAGATTCGGGGGGGTATACCTACGAGCAGTACTTC; cdr3_aa: CASSQDSGGYTYEQYF
d_call: -; v_call: TRBV7-6; clone_size: -; j_call: TRBJ2-3; cdr3_nt: TGTGCCAGCAGCCCCATGGGAGGAGGGGGCACAGATACGCAGTATTTT; cdr3_aa: CASSPMGGGGTDTQYF
d_call: -; v_call: TRBV6-5; clone_size: -; j_call: TRBJ1-1; cdr3_nt: TGTGCCAGCAAAATAACAGGGTCTGCTTTCTTT; cdr3_aa: CASKITGSAFF
d_call: TRBD1; v_call: TRBV6-6; clone_size: -; j_call: TRBJ1-1; cdr3_nt: TGTGCCAGCATCCCGACAGGGGCGAACACTGAAGCTTTCTTT; cdr3_aa: CASIPTGANTEAFF
d_call: -; v_call: TRBV13; clone_size: -; j_call: TRBJ1-1; cdr3_nt: TGTGCCAGCAGCCTCCGGAGTTGGGCTTTCTTT; cdr3_aa: CASSLRSWAFF
d_call: -; v_call: TRBV2; clone_size: -; j_call: TRBJ2-7; cdr3_nt: TGTGCCAGCAGTGACTCGGTACAGGGTACGTCCTACGAGCAGTACTTC; cdr3_aa: CASSDSVQGTSYEQYF
d_call: TRBD2; v_call: TRBV28; clone_size: -; j_call: TRBJ2-1; cdr3_nt: TGTGCCAGCAGTCAGAGCGGGATTGGTTACAATGAGCAGTTCTTC; cdr3_aa: CASSQSGIGYNEQFF
d_call: TRBD1; v_call: TRBV5-1; clone_size: -; j_call: TRBJ1-1; cdr3_nt: TGCGCCAGCAGCTTGGTGGGGACAGTTAACACTGAAGCTTTCTTT; cdr3_aa: CASSLVGTVNTEAFF
d_call: -; v_call: TRBV19; clone_size: -; j_call: TRBJ1-4; cdr3_nt: TGTGCCAGTACGAACCCGGCAGGCCCAACTAATGAAAAACTGTTTTTT; cdr3_aa: CASTNPAGPTNEKLFF
d_call: TRBD1; v_call: TRBV27; clone_size: -; j_call: TRBJ2-2; cdr3_nt: TGTGCCAGCAGTCCCGGGACAGGAAACACCGGGGAGCTGTTTTTT; cdr3_aa: CASSPGTGNTGELFF
d_call: TRBD1; v_call: TRBV5-6; clone_size: -; j_call: TRBJ1-4; cdr3_nt: TGTGCCAGCAGCGTAAGACAGGGGCCAGGGGAAAAACTGTTTTTT; cdr3_aa: CASSVRQGPGEKLFF
d_call: -; v_call: TRBV2; clone_size: -; j_call: TRBJ2-1; cdr3_nt: TGTGCCAGCTTAGGGTGGGGGGACAATGAGCAGTTCTTC; cdr3_aa: CASLGWGDNEQFF
d_call: TRBD1; v_call: TRBV7-9; clone_size: -; j_call: TRBJ2-5; cdr3_nt: TGTGCCAGCAGGCCTACAGGGGGCCCTCAAGAGACCCAGTACTTC; cdr3_aa: CASRPTGGPQETQYF
d_call: -; v_call: TRBV6-6; clone_size: -; j_call: TRBJ1-2; cdr3_nt: TGTGCCAGCAGTTATTGGGCAGGCGCCGACTATGGCTACACCTTC; cdr3_aa: CASSYWAGADYGYTF
d_call: -; v_call: TRBV18; clone_size: -; j_call: TRBJ2-7; cdr3_nt: TGTGCCAGCTCACCACCGGCCGGGACAGCGGGCGAGCAGTACTTC; cdr3_aa: CASSPPAGTAGEQYF
d_call: -; v_call: TRBV7-8; clone_size: -; j_call: TRBJ1-5; cdr3_nt: TGTGCCAGCAGCTTCTTCGGTCAGCCCCAGCATTTT; cdr3_aa: CASSFFGQPQHF
d_call: TRBD2; v_call: TRBV5-1; clone_size: few; j_call: TRBJ2-1; cdr3_nt: TGCGCCAGCAGCCCCGCGAGCGGGACCTACAATGAGCAGTTCTTC; cdr3_aa: CASSPASGTYNEQFF
d_call: -; v_call: TRBV14; clone_size: -; j_call: TRBJ2-2; cdr3_nt: TGTGCCAGCAGCCGGGTAGGGGCGAACACCGGGGAGCTGTTTTTT; cdr3_aa: CASSRVGANTGELFF
d_call: -; v_call: TRBV7-2; clone_size: few; j_call: TRBJ1-2; cdr3_nt: TGTGCCAGCAGCCCTCTTTACGGGAACTATGGCTACACCTTC; cdr3_aa: CASSPLYGNYGYTF
d_call: TRBD1; v_call: TRBV28; clone_size: -; j_call: TRBJ1-6; cdr3_nt: TGTGCCAGCAGTTTAAGTACAGGGGGTCAACATTCACCCCTCCACTTT; cdr3_aa: CASSLSTGGQHSPLHF
d_call: -; v_call: TRBV11-3; clone_size: -; j_call: TRBJ2-7; cdr3_nt: TGTGCCAGCAGCTTAGTTGACTATCGAGGGGAGCAGTACTTC; cdr3_aa: CASSLVDYRGEQYF
d_call: -; v_call: TRBV5-4; clone_size: -; j_call: TRBJ1-2; cdr3_nt: TGTGCCAGCAGAAGAAACAGGGATGGCTATGGCTACACCTTC; cdr3_aa: CASRRNRDGYGYTF
d_call: TRBD1; v_call: TRBV7-8; clone_size: -; j_call: TRBJ2-7; cdr3_nt: TGTGCCAGCAGCACCTACGGACAGGGTTACTACGAGCAGTACTTC; cdr3_aa: CASSTYGQGYYEQYF
d_call: -; v_call: TRBV6-2/TRBV6-3; clone_size: -; j_call: TRBJ1-1; cdr3_nt: TGTGCCAGCAGTTATGGAGGGGTGAACACTGAAGCTTTCTTT; cdr3_aa: CASSYGGVNTEAFF
d_call: -; v_call: TRBV5-1; clone_size: -; j_call: TRBJ2-2; cdr3_nt: TGCGCCAGCAGCTTGGTTGGGGGCGCGGTGTTGAACACCGGGGAGCTGTTTTTT; cdr3_aa: CASSLVGGAVLNTGELFF
d_call: -; v_call: TRBV28; clone_size: -; j_call: TRBJ2-7; cdr3_nt: TGTGCCAGCAGTCCGTACCCGAAGCCTTACGAGCAGTACTTC; cdr3_aa: CASSPYPKPYEQYF
d_call: -; v_call: TRBV19; clone_size: -; j_call: TRBJ1-5; cdr3_nt: TGTGCCAGTAGAAAAGGGCGACAGGCCGTTATTCAGCCCCAGCATTTT; cdr3_aa: CASRKGRQAVIQPQHF
d_call: -; v_call: TRBV27; clone_size: -; j_call: TRBJ1-4; cdr3_nt: TGTGCCAGCAGTTCCAGGTCAACTAATGAAAAACTGTTTTTT; cdr3_aa: CASSSRSTNEKLFF
d_call: TRBD2; v_call: TRBV7-3; clone_size: -; j_call: TRBJ2-3; cdr3_nt: TGTGCCAGCAGCCCTCTAGCGGGGGGGATCACAGATACGCAGTATTTT; cdr3_aa: CASSPLAGGITDTQYF
d_call: -; v_call: TRBV7-2; clone_size: few; j_call: TRBJ2-7; cdr3_nt: TGTGCCAGCAGCCACGGGACTGGAAACTACGAGCAGTACTTC; cdr3_aa: CASSHGTGNYEQYF
d_call: -; v_call: TRBV7-9; clone_size: -; j_call: TRBJ1-1; cdr3_nt: TGTGCCAGCAGCTTAATTGTTACAGGTGAAGCTTTCTTT; cdr3_aa: CASSLIVTGEAFF
d_call: -; v_call: TRBV4-1; clone_size: -; j_call: TRBJ1-1; cdr3_nt: TGCGCCAGCAGCCAGTTAGGACCCAAGGGGGACACTGAAGCTTTCTTT; cdr3_aa: CASSQLGPKGDTEAFF
d_call: -; v_call: TRBV29-1; clone_size: few; j_call: TRBJ2-3; cdr3_nt: TGCAGCTCCGCGGCTAGTAGTTCAGATACGCAGTATTTT; cdr3_aa: CSSAASSSDTQYF